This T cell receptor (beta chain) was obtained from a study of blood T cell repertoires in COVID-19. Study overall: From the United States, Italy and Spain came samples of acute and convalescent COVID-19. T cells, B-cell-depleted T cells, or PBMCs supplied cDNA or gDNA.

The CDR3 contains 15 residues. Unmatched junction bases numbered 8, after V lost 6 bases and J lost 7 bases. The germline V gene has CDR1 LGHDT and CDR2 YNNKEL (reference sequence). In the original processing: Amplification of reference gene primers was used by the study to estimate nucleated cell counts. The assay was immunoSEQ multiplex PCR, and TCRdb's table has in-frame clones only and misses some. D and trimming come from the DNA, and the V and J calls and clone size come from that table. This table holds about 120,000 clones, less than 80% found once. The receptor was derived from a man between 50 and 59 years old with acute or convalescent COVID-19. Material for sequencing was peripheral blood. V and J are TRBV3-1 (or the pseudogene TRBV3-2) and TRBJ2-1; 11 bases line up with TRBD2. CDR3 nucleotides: TGTGCCAGCAGGTTTGGGACTAGCGGAGGAAATGAGCAGTTCTTC. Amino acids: CASRFGTSGGNEQFF.